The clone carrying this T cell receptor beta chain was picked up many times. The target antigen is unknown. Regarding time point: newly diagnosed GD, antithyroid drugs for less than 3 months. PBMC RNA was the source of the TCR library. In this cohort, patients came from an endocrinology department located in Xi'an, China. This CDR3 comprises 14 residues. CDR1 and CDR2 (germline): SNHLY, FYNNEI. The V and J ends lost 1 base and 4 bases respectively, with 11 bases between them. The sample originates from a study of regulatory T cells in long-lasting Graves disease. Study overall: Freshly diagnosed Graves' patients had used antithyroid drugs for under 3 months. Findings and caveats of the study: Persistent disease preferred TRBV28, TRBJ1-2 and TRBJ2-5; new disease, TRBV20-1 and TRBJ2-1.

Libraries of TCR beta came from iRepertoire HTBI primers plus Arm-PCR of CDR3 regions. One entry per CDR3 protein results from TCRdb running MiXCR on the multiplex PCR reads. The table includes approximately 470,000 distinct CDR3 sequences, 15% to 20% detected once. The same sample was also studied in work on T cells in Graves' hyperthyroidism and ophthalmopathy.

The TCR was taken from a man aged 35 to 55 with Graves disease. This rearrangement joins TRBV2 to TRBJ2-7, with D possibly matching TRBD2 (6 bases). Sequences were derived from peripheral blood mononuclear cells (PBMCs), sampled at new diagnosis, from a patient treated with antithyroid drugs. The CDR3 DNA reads TGTGCCAGCAGTGAAGTACTAGCCCGGTACGAGCAGTACTTC. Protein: CASSEVLARYEQYF.